These T cell receptor beta chains were read from a single sample in a study of blood T cell repertoires in COVID-19. Here immunoSEQ multiplex PCR was the method, and the copy in TCRdb shows in-frame clones only, minus some. The sample consists of 150,000 to 200,000 clones, roughly 88% of them appearing once. Sequencing used peripheral blood. The receptors shown here come from a woman aged 40 to 49 with COVID-19, enrolled during active disease. CDR3s include the opening cysteine and the closing phenylalanine or tryptophan. Fields, in order: D gene, clone size, V gene, J gene, CDR3 DNA, CDR3 protein. A D gene is named only where the DNA matches it firmly. Clone size appears in some rows only: once, few, many, or a class for an expanded clone.

D gene: .; clone size: .; V gene: TRBV3-1/TRBV3-2; J gene: TRBJ2-7; CDR3 DNA: TGTGCCAGCAGCCCGCAGGGGCTCTCCTACGAGCAGTACTTC; CDR3 protein: CASSPQGLSYEQYF
D gene: TRBD1; clone size: .; V gene: TRBV28; J gene: TRBJ1-1; CDR3 DNA: TGTGCCAGCAGCCCAGGGGGTTGGAGGGCTGAAGCTTTCTTT; CDR3 protein: CASSPGGWRAEAFF
D gene: .; clone size: .; V gene: TRBV5-1; J gene: TRBJ2-2; CDR3 DNA: TGCGCCAGCAGCCCCTCTAGCACCGGGGAGCTGTTTTTT; CDR3 protein: CASSPSSTGELFF
D gene: .; clone size: many; V gene: TRBV23-1; J gene: TRBJ2-7; CDR3 DNA: TGCGCCAGCAGTCAATCGGGAAGGGAGGTAATCTACGAGCAGTACTTC; CDR3 protein: CASSQSGREVIYEQYF
D gene: TRBD2; clone size: .; V gene: TRBV10-1; J gene: TRBJ2-1; CDR3 DNA: TGCGCCAGCCAGGCCACTAGCGGAGTCCGGAATGAGCAGTTCTTC; CDR3 protein: CASQATSGVRNEQFF
D gene: .; clone size: few; V gene: TRBV10-2; J gene: TRBJ2-3; CDR3 DNA: TGCGCCAGCAGATCTAGCAACACAGATACGCAGTATTTT; CDR3 protein: CASRSSNTDTQYF
D gene: TRBD1; clone size: .; V gene: TRBV5-5; J gene: TRBJ1-1; CDR3 DNA: TGTGCCAGCAGCTTAGAGACAGGGATAACTGAAGCTTTCTTT; CDR3 protein: CASSLETGITEAFF
D gene: .; clone size: .; V gene: TRBV7-6; J gene: TRBJ2-7; CDR3 DNA: TGTGCCAGCAGCCCTCAGGCGGGAAACCCCTACGAGCAGTACTTC; CDR3 protein: CASSPQAGNPYEQYF
D gene: .; clone size: .; V gene: TRBV24-1; J gene: TRBJ2-3; CDR3 DNA: TGTGCCACCAGTGACACACGACAGACAACTTACACAGATACGCAGTATTTT; CDR3 protein: CATSDTRQTTYTDTQYF
D gene: TRBD2; clone size: .; V gene: TRBV7-8; J gene: TRBJ2-2; CDR3 DNA: TGTGCCAGCAGCGTCGGACTAGCGGCGAACACCGGGGAGCTGTTTTTT; CDR3 protein: CASSVGLAANTGELFF
D gene: .; clone size: .; V gene: TRBV7-2; J gene: TRBJ1-2; CDR3 DNA: TGTGCCAGCAGCTTAGATCTCACCCGAACGGATGGCTACACCTTC; CDR3 protein: CASSLDLTRTDGYTF
D gene: .; clone size: .; V gene: TRBV10-3; J gene: TRBJ2-5; CDR3 DNA: TGTGCCATCAGTGAGCCGGGATCCCAAGAGACCCAGTACTTC; CDR3 protein: CAISEPGSQETQYF
D gene: TRBD1; clone size: .; V gene: TRBV4-1; J gene: TRBJ1-2; CDR3 DNA: TGCGCCAGCTCTCCGGGACAGGCCTATGGCTACACCTTC; CDR3 protein: CASSPGQAYGYTF